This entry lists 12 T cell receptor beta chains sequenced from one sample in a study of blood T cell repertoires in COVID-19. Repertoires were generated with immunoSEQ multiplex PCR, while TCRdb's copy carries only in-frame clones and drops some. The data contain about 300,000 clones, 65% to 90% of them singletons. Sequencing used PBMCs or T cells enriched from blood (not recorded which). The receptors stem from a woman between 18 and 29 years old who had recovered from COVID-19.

The CDR3 nucleotides read TGTGCCTGGAGTGCAGGACTGCAAGGAATAGCTTTCTTT. Residues: CAWSAGLQGIAFF. The genes are TRBV30 and TRBJ1-1; D unresolved. Germline-derived CDR1 and CDR2 are GTSNPN and SVGIG (reference sequence). The V end was cut by 1 base, the J end by 10 bases, with 16 bases between. The CDR3 has 13 amino acids.

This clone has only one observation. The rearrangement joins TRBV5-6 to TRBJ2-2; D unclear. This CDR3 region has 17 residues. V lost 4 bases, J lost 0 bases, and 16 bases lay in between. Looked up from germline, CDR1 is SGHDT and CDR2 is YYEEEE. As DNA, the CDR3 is TGTGCCAGCAGCCACATCTTGAGCGAGACGAACACCGGGGAGCTGTTTTTT. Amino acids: CASSHILSETNTGELFF.

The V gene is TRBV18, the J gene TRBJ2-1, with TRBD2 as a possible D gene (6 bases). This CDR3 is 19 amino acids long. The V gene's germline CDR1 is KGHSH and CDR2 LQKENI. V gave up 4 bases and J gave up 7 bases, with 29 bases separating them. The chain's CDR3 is CASSLFYESVASVVNEQFF. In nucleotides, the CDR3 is TGTGCCAGCTCACTTTTTTATGAATCGGTGGCTAGCGTGGTAAATGAGCAGTTCTTC.

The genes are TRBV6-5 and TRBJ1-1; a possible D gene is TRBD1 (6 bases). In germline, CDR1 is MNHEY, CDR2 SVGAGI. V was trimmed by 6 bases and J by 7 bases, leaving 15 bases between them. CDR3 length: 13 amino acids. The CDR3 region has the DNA TGTGCCAGCAGCAAACTCGGACAGCGTGAAGCTTTCTTT. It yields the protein CASSKLGQREAFF.

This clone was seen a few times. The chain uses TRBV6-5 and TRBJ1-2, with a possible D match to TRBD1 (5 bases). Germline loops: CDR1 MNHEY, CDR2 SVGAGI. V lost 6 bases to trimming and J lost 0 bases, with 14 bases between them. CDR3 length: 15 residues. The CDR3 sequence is CASRFDREANYGYTF. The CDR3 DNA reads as TGTGCCAGCAGATTCGACAGAGAGGCTAACTATGGCTACACCTTC.

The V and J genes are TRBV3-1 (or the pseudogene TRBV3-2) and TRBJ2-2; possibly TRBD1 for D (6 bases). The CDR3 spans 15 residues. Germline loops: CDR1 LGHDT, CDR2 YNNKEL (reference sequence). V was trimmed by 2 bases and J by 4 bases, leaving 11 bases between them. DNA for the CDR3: TGTGCCAGCAGCCAATTAGACAGGACCACCGGGGAGCTGTTTTTT. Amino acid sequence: CASSQLDRTTGELFF.

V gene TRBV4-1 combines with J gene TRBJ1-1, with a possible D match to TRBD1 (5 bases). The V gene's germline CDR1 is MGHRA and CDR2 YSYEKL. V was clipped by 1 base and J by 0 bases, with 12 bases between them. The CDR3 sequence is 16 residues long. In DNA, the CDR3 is TGCGCCAGCAGCCAAGGGCAGGGCTTTATGAACACTGAAGCTTTCTTT. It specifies CASSQGQGFMNTEAFF.

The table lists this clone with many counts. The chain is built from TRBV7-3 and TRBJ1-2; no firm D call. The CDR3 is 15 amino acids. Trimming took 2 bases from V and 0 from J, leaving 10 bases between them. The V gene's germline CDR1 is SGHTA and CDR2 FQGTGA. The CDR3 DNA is TGTGCCAGCAGCTTAGGGCAGGCCTCTAACTATGGCTACACCTTC. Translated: CASSLGQASNYGYTF.

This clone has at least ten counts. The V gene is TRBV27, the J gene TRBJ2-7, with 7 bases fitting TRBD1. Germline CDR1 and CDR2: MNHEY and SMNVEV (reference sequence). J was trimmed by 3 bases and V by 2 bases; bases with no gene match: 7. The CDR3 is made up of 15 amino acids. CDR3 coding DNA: TGTGCCAGCAGTTTAAACCCGGGACAGTTCTACGAGCAGTACTTC. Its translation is CASSLNPGQFYEQYF.

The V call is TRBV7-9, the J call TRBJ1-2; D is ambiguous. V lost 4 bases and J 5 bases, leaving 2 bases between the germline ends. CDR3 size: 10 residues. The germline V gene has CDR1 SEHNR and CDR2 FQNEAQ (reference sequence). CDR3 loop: CASSSYGYTF. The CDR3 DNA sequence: TGTGCCAGCAGCTCGTATGGCTACACCTTC.

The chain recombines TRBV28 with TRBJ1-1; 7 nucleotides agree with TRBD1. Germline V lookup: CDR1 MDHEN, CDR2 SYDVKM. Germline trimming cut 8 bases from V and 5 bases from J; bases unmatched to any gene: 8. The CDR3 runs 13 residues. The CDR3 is CASGDSVLTEAFF. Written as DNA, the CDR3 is TGTGCCAGCGGGGACAGTGTCCTGACTGAAGCTTTCTTT.

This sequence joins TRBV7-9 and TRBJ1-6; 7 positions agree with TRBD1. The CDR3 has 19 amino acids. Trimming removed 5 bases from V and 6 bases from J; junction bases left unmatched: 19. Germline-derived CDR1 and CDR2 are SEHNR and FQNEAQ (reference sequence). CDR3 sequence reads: CASSPIGGTAPRGNSPLHF. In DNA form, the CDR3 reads TGTGCCAGCAGCCCGATCGGAGGGACAGCCCCTCGGGGTAATTCACCCCTCCACTTT.